Given below is one TCR beta chain in context. The sample comes from a study of blood T cell repertoires in COVID-19. Recovered participants had two consecutive negative NP/OP PCR tests, healthcare professional clearance, or symptom resolution. Using immunoSEQ multiplex PCR, the repertoire was profiled, and TCRdb retains in-frame clones only, with some absent. The sample yields about 370,000 clones, around 92% seen once. With 3 bases clipped from V and 3 bases from J, the junction kept 5 bases outside the gene matches. CDR3 length: 14 amino acids. Per germline, CDR1 MNHNS and CDR2 SASEGT. This chain uses TRBV6-1 with TRBJ2-7; 7 bases align to TRBD2. This sequence originates from a woman under 40 who had recovered from COVID-19. Input material: PBMCs or T cells enriched from blood (not recorded which). The chain's CDR3 is CASSDGLGFYEQYF. The DNA of the CDR3 is TGTGCCAGCAGTGACGGACTAGGGTTCTACGAGCAGTACTTC.